The 19 T cell receptor beta chains listed next were all sequenced from one sample in a study of T-cell memory formation after mild COVID-19. TCRdb recomputed calls from the 5' RACE reads with MiXCR, one row per CDR3 protein. The repertoire holds 300,000 to 350,000 distinct CDR3 sequences, with just under 20% as singletons. Specimen: PBMCs or a T cell subset sorted from them (not recorded which). The receptors were gathered from a young man who had mild COVID-19 (a few samples of this study predate the infection). Cell type and time point are not known.

With regard to this clonotype: The junction shows a germline mismatch at one end, possibly a read error. The chain is built from TRBV7-9 and TRBJ2-3; D gene uncertain. There are 12 residues in the CDR3. Looked up from germline, CDR1 is SEHNR and CDR2 is FQNEAQ (reference sequence). DNA of the CDR3: TGTGCCAGCAGCCTCTTCACAGATACGCAGTGTTTT. Amino acid sequence: CASSLFTDTQCF.

This clonotype was seen a few times. This chain connects TRBV7-3 to TRBJ2-5; tentatively, D is TRBD1 (6 bases). V lost 2 bases to trimming and J lost 4 bases, with 8 bases between them. This CDR3 contains 13 residues. Germline V gene sequence: CDR1 SGHTA, CDR2 FQGTGA. The CDR3 reads CASSLWTAETQYF. The CDR3 DNA follows: TGTGCCAGCAGCTTATGGACAGCAGAGACCCAGTACTTC.

The chain is built from TRBV5-4 and TRBJ2-2; no clear D. V lost 1 base and J 2 bases, leaving 15 bases between the germline ends. From germline, CDR1 is SGHNT and CDR2 YYREEE (reference sequence). There are 17 residues in the CDR3. The CDR3 loop reads CASSLNYRLANTGELFF. As DNA, the CDR3 is TGTGCCAGCAGCTTGAACTATCGGCTGGCCAACACCGGGGAGCTGTTTTTT.

The V gene is TRBV7-9, the J gene TRBJ2-2, with 8 positions matching TRBD2. Germline values: CDR1 SEHNR, CDR2 FQNEAQ (reference sequence). CDR3 length: 16 amino acids. The V gene end was trimmed by 5 bases and the J gene end by 6 bases; junction bases not matched to a gene: 11. DNA of the CDR3: TGTGCCAGCAGCCCCCCGGGGGGGGTGTCCCCCGGGGAGCTGTTTTTT. It encodes CASSPPGGVSPGELFF.

V is TRBV7-9 and J is TRBJ1-4; 7 bases match TRBD1. The length of the CDR3 is 14 residues. Germline V lookup: CDR1 SEHNR, CDR2 FQNEAQ (reference sequence). Germline trimming cut 4 bases from V and 7 bases from J; bases unmatched to any gene: 6. For the CDR3, the DNA is TGTGCCAGCAGCTCGACAGGGCGGCGTGAAAAACTGTTTTTT. Its translation: CASSSTGRREKLFF.

This clonotype has just a few counts. This sequence joins TRBV5-6 and TRBJ2-5, with 11 bases that match TRBD2. In germline, CDR1 is SGHDT, CDR2 YYEEEE. The CDR3 contains 14 residues. V gave up 2 bases and J gave up 5 bases; unmatched junction bases: 2. The CDR3 protein is CASSFPSGGETQYF. The CDR3 DNA follows: TGTGCCAGCAGCTTCCCTAGCGGGGGGGAGACCCAGTACTTC.

This clonotype was seen many times. V and J are TRBV20-1 and TRBJ1-2; no reliable D call. The CDR3 runs 13 residues. CDR1 is DFQATT, CDR2 SNEGSKA, per germline (reference sequence). V lost 4 bases and J 7 bases, leaving 16 bases between the germline ends. The CDR3 nucleotides read TGCAGTGCTACCCTATATGGCTCCGGTGGCTACACCTTC. This gives the protein CSATLYGSGGYTF.

The V and J genes are TRBV5-1 and TRBJ1-1; TRBD1 might be the D (5 bases). This CDR3 has 14 amino acids. Trimming cost V 6 bases and J 2 bases, with 14 bases left between them. Germline V gives CDR1 SGHRS, CDR2 YFSETQ. The CDR3 protein is CASTQAGVNTEAFF. The DNA for the CDR3 is TGCGCCAGCACCCAGGCGGGGGTAAACACTGAAGCTTTCTTT.

This clonotype was observed a handful of times. The DNA of the CDR3 is TGTGCCAGCAGTAAAAGGGGCAGGTTTTCGACCGGGGAGCTGTTTTTT. Protein: CASSKRGRFSTGELFF. The chain recombines TRBV7-2 with TRBJ2-2; a weak D match, TRBD1 (5 bases). The CDR3 runs to 16 residues. Per the germline V gene, CDR1 is SGHTA and CDR2 is FQGNSA. V shed 6 bases and J shed 5 bases, with 19 bases lying between them.

The sample holds a few counts of this clonotype. V and J are TRBV2 and TRBJ1-5; D is unclear. V was pared by 3 bases and J by 9 bases, with 6 bases between. Per the germline V gene, CDR1 is SNHLY and CDR2 is FYNNEI. This CDR3 comprises 11 residues. This chain's CDR3 is CASSEAGPQHF. CDR3 sequence (DNA): TGTGCCAGCAGTGAGGCTGGGCCCCAGCATTTT.

This clonotype occurred once. The chain uses TRBV12-3 or TRBV12-4 and TRBJ1-1, with a possible D match to TRBD1 (5 bases). The CDR3 runs 16 residues. V gave up 2 bases and J gave up 0 bases, with 13 bases separating them. The DNA for the CDR3 is TGTGCCAGCAGTTTACGGCAGGGCACCGTGAACACTGAAGCTTTCTTT. This sequence encodes CASSLRQGTVNTEAFF.

The gene calls are TRBV5-6 and TRBJ1-2; D call uncertain. Trimming pared 5 bases from V and 7 bases from J, leaving 12 bases between. Germline V gene sequence: CDR1 SGHDT, CDR2 YYEEEE. The CDR3 loop spans 12 amino acids. CDR3: CASSPGPLGYTF. CDR3 DNA: TGTGCCAGCAGTCCTGGCCCGCTTGGCTACACCTTC.

V usage is TRBV5-1 and J usage is TRBJ2-1; TRBD2 might be the D (6 bases). CDR3 length: 14 amino acids. The germline V gene has CDR1 SGHRS and CDR2 YFSETQ. Trimming shortened V by 4 bases and J by 6 bases, and 14 bases separated the two germline ends. The CDR3 region is CASSPGGAPNEQFF. CDR3 nucleotide sequence: TGCGCCAGCAGCCCCGGAGGGGCACCCAATGAGCAGTTCTTC.

This clonotype was seen only a few times. This sequence joins TRBV5-5 and TRBJ1-5; 7 bases match TRBD1. The ends lost 4 bases at V and 0 bases at J; junction bases unmatched: 7. CDR3 length: 16 residues. Germline V gives CDR1 SGHKS, CDR2 YYEKEE (reference sequence). CDR3 sequence (DNA): TGTGCCAGCAGCCCGCCGGGACAGACTAGCAATCAGCCCCAGCATTTT. Translated, it gives CASSPPGQTSNQPQHF.

This clonotype was recorded a few times. The chain is built from TRBV27 and TRBJ1-5; the D gene is possibly TRBD1 (5 bases). Trimming took off 0 bases at V and 3 bases at J, with 12 bases between the two ends. This CDR3 spans 16 amino acids. Germline CDR1 and CDR2: MNHEY and SMNVEV (reference sequence). CDR3 bases: TGTGCCAGCAGTTTATCTCCGGGGGGGACCAATCAGCCCCAGCATTTT. This translates into CASSLSPGGTNQPQHF.

The rearrangement links TRBV4-3 to TRBJ2-7, with D unclear. Germline V gene lookup returns CDR1 LGHNA and CDR2 YSLEER. Trimming left V 2 bases short and J 4 bases short, with 12 bases between. The CDR3 extends over 14 amino acids. DNA for the CDR3: TGCGCCAGCAGCCAAACTGGGTCCGCTTACGAGCAGTACTTC. Translated: CASSQTGSAYEQYF.

The CDR3 DNA reads as TGTGCCAGCAGCGTAGATCACTCGGAGACCCAGTACTTC. It codes for CASSVDHSETQYF. This chain uses TRBV9 with TRBJ2-5; no definite D call. CDR1 and CDR2 (germline): SGDLS, YYNGEE. The length of the CDR3 is 13 residues. V lost 0 bases and J lost 5, with 8 bases in between.

The V gene is TRBV28, the J gene TRBJ2-5, with D perhaps matching TRBD1 (6 bases). The germline CDR1 and CDR2 sequences are MDHEN and SYDVKM. Trimming took 7 bases from V and 6 from J, leaving 18 bases between them. This CDR3 has 14 residues. CDR3 in amino acids: CASIPNRDWKTQYF. Written as DNA, the CDR3 is TGTGCCAGCATCCCCAACAGGGATTGGAAGACCCAGTACTTC.

The chain employs TRBV7-9 and TRBJ1-1, with unresolved D. Germline CDR1 reads SEHNR; CDR2 reads FQNEAQ (reference sequence). V lost 4 bases and J lost 4, with 10 bases in between. CDR3 length equals 13 residues. The DNA of the CDR3 is TGTGCCAGCAGCTCCGGAGGGCGCACTGAAGCTTTCTTT. It is translated as CASSSGGRTEAFF.